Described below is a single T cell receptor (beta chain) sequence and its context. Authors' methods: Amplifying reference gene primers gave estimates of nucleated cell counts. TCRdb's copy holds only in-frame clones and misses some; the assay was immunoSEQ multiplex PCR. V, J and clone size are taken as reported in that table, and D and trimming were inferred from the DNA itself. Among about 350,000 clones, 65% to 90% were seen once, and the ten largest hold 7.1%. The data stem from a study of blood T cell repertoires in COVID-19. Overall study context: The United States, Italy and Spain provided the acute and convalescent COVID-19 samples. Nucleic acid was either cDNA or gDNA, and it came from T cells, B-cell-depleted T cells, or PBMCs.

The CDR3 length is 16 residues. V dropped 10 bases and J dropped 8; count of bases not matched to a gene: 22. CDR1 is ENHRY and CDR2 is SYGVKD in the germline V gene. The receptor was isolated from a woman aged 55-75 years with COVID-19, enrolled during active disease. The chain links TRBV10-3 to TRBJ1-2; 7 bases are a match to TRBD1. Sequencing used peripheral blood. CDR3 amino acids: CATNNLQGKVSMGYTF. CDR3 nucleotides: TGTGCCACCAATAATCTACAGGGGAAGGTCAGCATGGGCTACACCTTC.